This T cell receptor beta chain was recorded in a study of cytomegalovirus exposure and HLA in healthy donors. About the research overall: The approximately 670 first-cohort repertoires and the roughly 120 validation repertoires shared the same platform, a later analysis reported.

Overall study results and limits: One later analysis, an examination of the 100 to 150 validation repertoires, found that first-cohort TCR clusters tended to co-occur in them. The authors enumerated 150 to 200 TCR beta chains as linked to cytomegalovirus.

The donors were members of the validation cohort comprising over a hundred subjects, separate from the roughly 650-subject first cohort. Produced via immunoSEQ multiplex PCR; TCRdb's table is partial and in-frame only. Here the sample spans about 250,000 clones, more than 75% being singletons. Comment on this clone: Its cognate antigen is unknown.

The length of the CDR3 is 15 residues. Trimming cost V 3 bases and J 0 bases, with 11 bases left between them. Germline values: CDR1 MNHEY, CDR2 SMNVEV (reference sequence). The TCR comes from a man aged 18 to 29 in good health and CMV-seropositive. The J gene is TRBJ1-1, the V gene TRBV27, with D possibly being TRBD1 (5 bases). Sequenced input: PBMCs. CDR3: CASSLFRGLNTEAFF. Here the CDR3 DNA reads TGTGCCAGCAGTTTGTTTAGGGGATTGAACACTGAAGCTTTCTTT.